Many counts were recorded for the clone carrying this T cell receptor beta chain. As yet, its antigen is unknown. This sample stems from a study of early T cells in non-severe SARS-CoV-2 infection. Study details: Alpha and beta chains were unpaired, from unsorted whole-blood bulk RNA. Points from the study as a whole: CD4 and private specificities were missed by VDJdb matching, which favored anti-spike CD8 responses.

V was pared by 6 bases and J by 0 bases, with 12 bases between. Germline CDR1 is MNHNS and CDR2 is SASEGT. The length of the CDR3 is 14 residues. Each single cDNA molecule received a unique molecular identifier. A single record per CDR3 protein comes from TCRdb applying MiXCR to the 5' RACE reads. The sample records about 28,000 distinct CDR3 sequences, about 4.9% being singletons. Sequences were derived from whole blood, sampled at baseline. The source is an adult who was a healthcare worker with PCR-confirmed SARS-CoV-2 infection or an uninfected control (not recorded which). The chain couples TRBV6-1 to TRBJ2-7, with D perhaps TRBD1 or TRBD2 (5 bases each). The CDR3, as DNA: TGTGCCAGCAGGGGGGACGTGAGCTCCTACGAGCAGTACTTC. It codes for CASRGDVSSYEQYF.